This T cell receptor (beta chain) was retrieved from a study of shared clonotypes between healthy human individuals (dated by TCRdb to about 2020). For the study in its entirety: The cohort comprised a couple of women and a few men aged 18 to 49 years. Per donor, three plates each were used for CD4 naive and CD4 memory, two for CD8 naive, and one for CD8 memory. Blood TCR repertoires of 5 or 6 healthy adults were deeply sequenced to estimate repertoire size and the extent of clonotype sharing between individuals. To increase sequencing depth and limit assay-specific biases, different laboratories used diverse techniques to prepare libraries and sequence TCR repertoires. Between about 0.9 and 8.9 billion PBMCs per donor were obtained by leukapheresis.

In the case of this clone: The target of this receptor is not known. No base qualities exist here, and no much larger clone lies one base off it.

Donors were healthy HIV-negative adults with no recently reported acute infections or vaccinations. All donors were Caucasian adults living in Nashville, Tennessee, USA. Magnetic negative selection was used to enrich CD4+ T cells, after which naive cells were positively selected on CD45RA and the negative fraction became the memory subset. After blood collection by leukapheresis, PBMCs were isolated using Ficoll-Histopaque density gradient centrifugation and then cryopreserved in the vapor phase of liquid nitrogen. Purity and quantity of every magnetically sorted T cell population were checked by analytical flow cytometry. Genomic DNA was isolated from each sorted fraction and quantified by UV absorbance on a Nanodrop 2000c. Using the deep immunoSEQ assay, multiplex PCR amplified TCR CDR3 regions from genomic DNA. For each cell subset, the extracted genomic DNA was distributed evenly across all wells of several immunoSEQ 96-well plates, and each plate served as one replicate. For sorted subsets, 200 to 250 ng of genomic DNA, equivalent to around 29,000 T cell genomes, went into each replicate PCR. Purified libraries were measured with a Qubit 3.0 fluorometer, size-checked on a Bioanalyzer 2100, and measured again with the KAPA Library Quantification kit. Every immunoSEQ 96-well plate was sequenced on a separate single-read 150-cycle Illumina NextSeq 550 flow cell. The authors' analysis ran thus. Because the immunoSEQ output held only junctional sequences and lacked quality scores, the filtering could not match the filtering applied to full-length reads. Sequences were annotated with PyIR, a Python wrapper for IgBLAST v1.9, using IMGT germline references to assign V/J genes and CDR3. Reads were removed for weak V/J assignments (E-value above 1e-6), missing CDR3, stop codons, out-of-frame junctions, or ambiguous translated residues. A V3J clonotype was defined by an identical inferred V gene, J gene, and CDR3 amino acid sequence. The percentage overlap between two repertoires was calculated by dividing the number of shared unique clonotypes by the size of the smaller repertoire. RTK rarefaction, the Chao1 estimator, and Recon v2.1 estimates of unobserved clonotypes were used to assess repertoire richness. Generation probabilities for all TCRbeta clonotypes obtained by the gDNA method from a handful of donors were computed using OLGA. Sourced from immuneACCESS, this table was stored by TCRdb with only in-frame sequences that have V and J called. A share of the clones is absent; for the studies checked, an unresolved V gene accounts for under half, and the remainder has no known explanation. The V and J calls and clone size were taken over from that table, and D and trimming were inferred from the DNA. Across this sample there are about 1.4 million clones, with approximately 97% seen only once. The biggest ten clones account for approximately 1.1% of the sample.

The research as a whole found: Sharing across a few donors was observed for 5% to 6.5% of naive CD4, 3.5% of naive CD8, 2% to 2.5% of memory CD4, and roughly 0.4% of memory CD8 clonotypes. Sampling was restricted to blood, and TCR repertoires in tissues likely differ from the TCR repertoires found in blood. Pairwise subsampling indicated that sequencing depth was expected to affect the degree of clonotype sharing among donors. Compared with non-shared clonotypes, the clonotypes found in all four sorted-subset donors had higher generation probabilities. Because the study included a small number of donors, the genetic and exposure-history diversity represented was limited. Larger estimated clonotype richness was generally found for naive subsets than for memory subsets. Even with the large sequencing depth, rarefaction of the sorted-subset datasets indicated that sequencing was incomplete.

The receptor was derived from a man younger than 45 in good health. The sequencing input was naive CD4+ T cells sorted from blood. Explained via the paper, the cell subset or site label denotes: CD45RA+ positively selected.

The nucleotide sequence is given as TGTGCCAGCACCAAGGGGACACAAACGTACAATGAGCAGTTCTTC. It codes for CASTKGTQTYNEQFF. The chain is made from TRBV9 and TRBJ2-1; a weak D assignment points to TRBD1 (6 bases agree). The germline V gene encodes CDR1 SGDLS and CDR2 YYNGEE. Between the V and J ends, shortened by 6 bases and 4 bases respectively, the junction contains 17 bases. The CDR3 goes from the cysteine to the phenylalanine over 15 residues. The sequence is cut down to CDR3 DNA, 45 bases in frame from base 1.